A single sample gave rise to the 2 T cell receptor beta chains below, sequenced in a study of blood T cell repertoires in COVID-19. Only in-frame clones appear in the TCRdb table, and some are missing; sequencing was by immunoSEQ multiplex PCR. The sample has 170,000 or so clones, more than 90% seen once. The sequencing input was peripheral blood. The receptors derive from a man aged 50-60 years with acute or convalescent COVID-19.

Concerning this clone: This sample also contains other DNA sequences that code for the same CDR3. The V call is TRBV29-1, the J call TRBJ1-2; 8 bases line up with TRBD1. This CDR3 region has 12 residues. Germline CDR1 is SQVTM and CDR2 is ANQGSEA. V lost 6 bases to trimming and J lost 3 bases; unmatched junction nucleotides: 3. In DNA, the CDR3 is TGCAGCGTAGAGACAGGGGACTATGGCTACACCTTC. Translation: CSVETGDYGYTF.

This chain links TRBV15 with TRBJ2-5, with D possibly TRBD1 on 6 matching bases. The CDR3 spans 17 residues. Germline loops: CDR1 LNHNV, CDR2 YYDKDF (reference sequence). Trimming cost V 1 base and J 5 bases, with 20 bases left between them. CDR3 protein: CATSRGPTNLQGETQYF. In DNA form, the CDR3 reads TGTGCCACCAGCAGAGGTCCGACCAACCTTCAGGGGGAGACCCAGTACTTC. The full variable domain, with the rest looked up from reference TRBV15 and TRBJ2-5, is DAMVIQNPRYQVTQFGKPVTLSCSQTLNHNVMYWYQQKSSQAPKLLFHYYDKDFNNEADTPDNFQSRRPNTSFCFLDIRSPGLGDTAMYLCATSRGPTNLQGETQYFGPGTRLLVL.